Each of the 8 T cell receptor beta chains below was sequenced from the same sample in a study of shared clonotypes between healthy human individuals. As defined, naive CD8 cells were CD45RO-negative and positively selected for CCR7, with terminally differentiated effector memory CD45RA+ cells excluded. Clones were sequenced by immunoSEQ multiplex PCR, and TCRdb holds only the in-frame ones, with some missing. This sample has some 2.1 million clones; approximately 95% occur once, and the top ten carry about 1.1%. The sequencing input was naive CD8+ T cells sorted from blood. These receptor sequences come from a man aged 18 to 30 in good health.

This chain joins TRBV4-1 and TRBJ2-7; tentative D call: TRBD2 (6 bases). Per germline, CDR1 MGHRA and CDR2 YSYEKL. The CDR3 is 13 amino acids. V shed 5 bases and J shed 3 bases, with 11 bases lying between them. The CDR3 is CASSRTIDYEQYF. The CDR3 DNA sequence: TGCGCCAGCAGCAGGACTATCGACTACGAGCAGTACTTC.

Note on this clone: Other DNA sequences in this sample translate to the same CDR3. The chain combines TRBV7-9 with TRBJ2-7, with 8 bases aligning to TRBD1. The CDR3 runs 14 residues. Germline V gene lookup returns CDR1 SEHNR and CDR2 FQNEAQ (reference sequence). V shed 2 bases and J 3 bases; nucleotides not matched to a gene: 3. The CDR3: CASSLTGGFYEQYF. The CDR3, as DNA: TGTGCCAGCAGCTTAACAGGGGGATTCTACGAGCAGTACTTC. The entire variable domain, with the rest obtained from reference TRBV7-9 and TRBJ2-7, is as follows: DTGVSQNPRHKITKRGQNVTFRCDPISEHNRLYWYRQTLGQGPEFLTYFQNEAQLEKSRLLSDRFSAERPKGSFSTLEIQRTEQGDSAMYLCASSLTGGFYEQYFGPGTRLTVT.

The rearrangement uses TRBV2 and TRBJ2-7, with 10 positions matching TRBD1. Germline values: CDR1 SNHLY, CDR2 FYNNEI. The CDR3 runs to 16 residues. The ends lost 0 bases at V and 7 bases at J; junction bases unmatched: 9. This CDR3 is CASSEALTGGGGEQYF. CDR3 nucleotide sequence: TGTGCCAGCAGTGAAGCGTTGACAGGGGGCGGGGGAGAGCAGTACTTC. The whole variable domain, filled in from reference TRBV2 and TRBJ2-7, reads EPEVTQTPSHQVTQMGQEVILRCVPISNHLYFYWYRQILGQKVEFLVSFYNNEISEKSEIFDDQFSVERPDGSNFTLKIRSTKLEDSAMYFCASSEALTGGGGEQYFGPGTRLTVT.

This chain links TRBV14 with TRBJ2-7; either TRBD1 or TRBD2 may fit D (5 bases each). Deletions cut 1 base from V and 2 bases from J, with 9 bases between. The CDR3 is made up of 14 amino acids. Germline assignment: CDR1 SGHDN and CDR2 FVKESK. The CDR3 DNA reads TGTGCCAGCAGCCAAGGCCCGGGACCCTACGAGCAGTACTTC. Protein: CASSQGPGPYEQYF.

The chain combines TRBV4-3 with TRBJ2-6; TRBD2 might be the D (5 bases). The CDR3 is 19 amino acids. Germline V lookup: CDR1 LGHNA, CDR2 YSLEER. With 0 bases removed from V and 1 base from J, the gap between germline ends came to 16 bases. CDR3 residues: CASSQDKQAGGSGANVLTF. DNA of the CDR3: TGCGCCAGCAGCCAAGATAAGCAGGCGGGTGGGTCTGGGGCCAACGTCCTGACTTTC.

The V call is TRBV30, the J call TRBJ1-5; unclear D gene. Germline V gene sequence: CDR1 GTSNPN, CDR2 SVGIG (reference sequence). CDR3 length: 15 amino acids. V was clipped by 0 bases and J by 4 bases, with 13 bases between them. In DNA form, the CDR3 reads TGTGCCTGGAGTGTACAGATGAGGGTTAATCAGCCCCAGCATTTT. The encoded protein is CAWSVQMRVNQPQHF.

On this clone itself: Within the sample, other DNA sequences also encode this same CDR3. This chain uses TRBV30 with TRBJ2-7; the D call may be TRBD1 or TRBD2 (6 bases each). CDR1 is GTSNPN and CDR2 is SVGIG in the germline V gene (reference sequence). V was trimmed by 3 bases and J by 5 bases, leaving 14 bases between them. The CDR3 contains 13 residues. The CDR3 reads CAWRDRGLNEQYF. The DNA of the CDR3 is TGTGCCTGGAGGGACCGGGGGCTTAACGAGCAGTACTTC.

This clone was seen once. Other DNA sequences in the same sample also yield this CDR3. This chain links TRBV19 with TRBJ1-1; D remains ambiguous. The V gene's germline CDR1 is LNHDA and CDR2 SQIVND (reference sequence). There are 13 residues in the CDR3. Between the trimmed V and J ends, which lost 0 bases and 5 bases, there was a span of 7 bases. CDR3 nucleotides: TGTGCCAGTAGTATAGACGGTGGGACTGAAGCTTTCTTT. Translating gives CASSIDGGTEAFF.